This TCR beta chain was observed in a study of early T cells in non-severe SARS-CoV-2 infection. Overall study context: Chains stayed unpaired after sequencing of bulk RNA from unsorted whole blood.

Study results and limitations: The VDJdb matching leaned toward anti-spike CD8 responses and overlooked private and CD4 specificities.

This clonotype was observed at least ten times. The antigen remains undetermined. Researchers attached unique molecular identifiers to individual cDNA molecules. TCRdb passed the 5' RACE reads through MiXCR, listing each CDR3 protein once. The table lists 75,000 to 90,000 distinct CDR3 sequences, 5% to 7% of them singletons, with less than 9.5% in the top ten. Per the germline V gene, CDR1 is SGHTA and CDR2 is FQGNSA. The CDR3 extends over 17 amino acids. V dropped 4 bases and J dropped 5; count of bases not matched to a gene: 12. The sequencing sample was made of whole blood. The receptor's source is an adult who was a healthcare worker with PCR-confirmed SARS-CoV-2 infection or an uninfected control (not recorded which). The V call is TRBV7-2, the J call TRBJ2-3; 10 positions match TRBD1. The CDR3 DNA follows: TGTGCCAGCAGCTCAAGACAGACAGGGGGCTTAGGAGATACGCAGTATTTT. Translation gives CASSSRQTGGLGDTQYF.